Listed here are 3 T cell receptor beta chains from one sample, sequenced in a study of beta chain features in type 1 diabetes. Study-level results: There was a moderate but significant shortening of TCRB CDR3s in all four CD4+ subsets of Type 1 diabetes patients.

Expressed TCRB transcripts got sequenced, as all isolated RNA was reverse transcribed. Here immunoSEQ multiplex PCR was the method, and the copy in TCRdb shows in-frame clones only, minus some. The sample has about 15,000 clones, roughly three quarters seen once. Antigens of these TCRs are unknown. Input material: stem cell memory CD4+ T cells from blood. All receptors derive from a man aged 30 to 45 with type 1 diabetes.

CDR3 bases: TGTGCCAGCAGTTCCCCCTATCCACAGAAGACCCAGTACTTC. Its protein is CASSSPYPQKTQYF. V gene TRBV28 combines with J gene TRBJ2-5; D is unclear. The CDR3 totals 14 residues. CDR1 and CDR2 (germline): MDHEN, SYDVKM. V was pared by 4 bases and J by 6 bases, with 15 bases between.

This chain links TRBV4-1 with TRBJ1-5; D is ambiguous. Per the germline V gene, CDR1 is MGHRA and CDR2 is YSYEKL. Deletions cut 4 bases from V and 0 bases from J, with 10 bases between. This CDR3 contains 15 residues. The CDR3 DNA sequence: TGCGCCAGCAGCCCGCGTGAGTATAGCAATCAGCCCCAGCATTTT. Translated, it gives CASSPREYSNQPQHF.

CDR3 DNA sequence: TGTGCCAGCAGCTTGGGGGGGGCTAACTATGGCTACACCTTC. Protein product: CASSLGGANYGYTF. The chain uses TRBV5-4 and TRBJ1-2; D is possibly TRBD1 (5 bases). With 0 bases removed from V and 0 bases from J, the gap between germline ends came to 6 bases. Germline CDR1 and CDR2: SGHNT and YYREEE (reference sequence). This CDR3 has 14 amino acids.